This TCR beta chain was sequenced in a study of OX40 agonist ivuxolimab in advanced cancers. CDR3 length: 14 residues. CDR1 and CDR2 from the germline V gene are SGHNT and YYREEE (reference sequence). With V trimmed by 4 bases and J by 2 bases, 4 bases remained unmatched. Study findings and constraints: More expanded clones were found, on average, in CD8+ than in CD4+ T cells.

Concerning this clone: Its antigen is currently unknown.

TCRdb's table, derived via immunoSEQ multiplex PCR, lists solely in-frame clones and lacks some. The sample lists roughly 61,000 clones, approximately 81% occurring once. Sequences were derived from CD4+ or CD8+ T cells sorted from blood, sampled in a trial of the OX40 agonist ivuxolimab. The chain combines TRBV5-4 with TRBJ1-2; 8 bases agree with TRBD1. The clonotype was recovered from an adult with an advanced solid tumor such as melanoma, head and neck, liver or kidney cancer. CDR3 DNA: TGTGCCAGCAGCCTGGGACAGGAGAACTATGGCTACACCTTC. This codes for CASSLGQENYGYTF.